This T cell receptor beta chain was recovered during a study of blood T cell repertoires in COVID-19 (dated by TCRdb to the early 2020s). Context from the whole study: The collaborator samples originated in the United States, Italy and Spain and spanned the acute and convalescent phases of COVID-19. The material from the prospective study consisted of cDNA or gDNA derived from T cells, B-cell-depleted T cells, or PBMCs. Subjects who had been exposed to COVID-19, were actively infected with it, or had recovered from it provided the deeply sampled blood TCRbeta repertoires that made up the dataset. The repertoires were released in a freely available public database intended as a resource for research on the immune response to SARS-CoV-2. Samples were obtained from the ongoing ImmuneRACE study (first 160 participants) and from 1,254 subjects provided by 6 global collaborators. Nearly every sample came with metadata listing a de-identified subject ID, COVID-19 status, age in years and sex. Where HLA class I and class II types were available, the types were taken from metadata supplied by the sample provider, not from assay-based typing. The investigation overall reported the following: How much clinical and demographic metadata was included differed by source and by participant, and the metadata was provided uncurated.

The sample holds one count of this clone. What antigen it recognizes has not been identified. Per-base quality was not reported, and no clone a single base away is much larger than it. From cysteine to phenylalanine, the CDR3 is 15 amino acids long. Solely the CDR3 DNA is kept, with 45 bases framed from the first base. Trimming accounts for 4 bases at V and 2 bases at J, while the number of junction bases matched to no gene is 6. Looking up the germline V gene yields CDR1 SGHRS and CDR2 YFSETQ. One collaborating source in Seattle enrolled patients while the patients were actively infected and followed the patients over time throughout the course of disease. Each collaborating institution followed its own protocols to collect whole blood in K2EDTA tubes. Collaborator samples were shipped for TCRbeta analysis as frozen whole blood, isolated PBMCs, or DNA extracted from either sample type. TCRbeta CDR3 regions were amplified from genomic DNA by means of the immunoSEQ Assay, a bias-controlled multiplex PCR. In the source study's methods: The number of nucleated cells in each sample was estimated by amplification of reference gene primers within the assay. Sequence reads were collapsed and filtered to measure the absolute abundance of every unique TCRbeta CDR3 rearrangement. For each sample, productive Simpson clonality was calculated by taking the square root of Simpson's diversity index across productive rearrangements. The table comes from immuneACCESS by way of TCRdb, which keeps in-frame sequences with V and J called. Part of the clones is missing from these tables; in studies checked, under half for an unresolved V gene and the rest for unknown reasons. That table is the source of V, J and clone size, and D and trimming were worked out from the DNA. The sample table holds around 340,000 clones, of which about nine tenths were seen once. Of the sample, 3% to 4.5% is held by the ten largest clones.

Sample: peripheral blood. The sequence was obtained from a woman aged 60-75 years with COVID-19, enrolled during active disease. Recombination joined TRBV5-1 with TRBJ2-5, with 9 junctional bases fitting TRBD2. The CDR3 protein: CASSVSGGPQETQYF. The DNA sequence is as follows: TGCGCCAGCAGCGTTAGCGGGGGACCTCAAGAGACCCAGTACTTC.